These T cell receptor beta chains were read from a single sample in a study of T cell responses to AZD1222 COVID-19 vaccine. Sequencing used immunoSEQ multiplex PCR; TCRdb keeps in-frame clones, though not all of them. The data show some 130,000 clones, around 93% seen once. The specimen was peripheral blood, collected on day 0 of AZD1222 vaccination. Receptors originate from an adult in good health. Both conserved end residues are part of each CDR3. Each record gives: V gene, J gene, clone size, D gene, CDR3 protein, CDR3 DNA. D genes are given only for firm matches. Where a row states a size, it is once, few, many or the class of an expanded clone; other rows omit it.

>TRBV6-5|TRBJ2-7|NA|NA
CASSPTGVGYEQYF
TGTGCCAGCAGCCCGACAGGCGTCGGTTACGAGCAGTACTTC
>TRBV19|TRBJ1-1|NA|NA
CASSVSRNTEAFF
TGTGCCAGTAGTGTCTCCAGGAACACTGAAGCTTTCTTT
>TRBV21-1|TRBJ2-5|NA|NA
CASSKGTGRAWQETQYF
TGTGCCAGCAGCAAAGGGACAGGGAGGGCCTGGCAAGAGACCCAGTACTTC
>TRBV14|TRBJ2-3|NA|TRBD2
CASSQAGGAADTQYF
TGTGCCAGCAGCCAAGCCGGGGGGGCCGCCGATACGCAGTATTTT
>TRBV7-8|TRBJ2-2|NA|NA
CASSQSPRVLTGELFF
TGTGCCAGCAGCCAAAGTCCCCGGGTGCTCACCGGGGAGCTGTTTTTT
>TRBV6-6|TRBJ2-5|NA|NA
CASSPKEAETQYF
TGTGCCAGCAGCCCAAAGGAGGCAGAGACCCAGTACTTC
>TRBV6-1|TRBJ1-2|NA|NA
CASSEEWGGIYGYTF
TGTGCCAGCAGTGAAGAATGGGGGGGAATCTATGGCTACACCTTC
>TRBV7-2|TRBJ2-1|NA|TRBD1
CASSSERTGRVHNEQFF
TGTGCCAGCAGCTCAGAGCGGACAGGGAGAGTGCACAATGAGCAGTTCTTC
>TRBV2|TRBJ1-6|NA|TRBD1
CASRPTGGNSPLHF
TGTGCCAGCAGGCCGACAGGGGGCAATTCACCCCTCCACTTT
>TRBV5-4|TRBJ1-2|NA|NA
CASSLGVSDYGYTF
TGTGCCAGCAGCTTGGGTGTTTCCGACTATGGCTACACCTTC
>TRBV5-8|TRBJ2-5|NA|NA
CASSPKGTVGETQYF
TGTGCCAGCAGCCCAAAGGGGACGGTAGGGGAGACCCAGTACTTC
>TRBV9|TRBJ1-1|NA|TRBD1
CASSAGTGGMNTEAFF
TGTGCCAGCAGCGCCGGGACAGGGGGTATGAACACTGAAGCTTTCTTT
>TRBV12-5|TRBJ2-3|NA|TRBD1
CASGLRTGGSDTQYF
TGTGCTAGTGGTTTGAGGACAGGGGGATCAGATACGCAGTATTTT
>TRBV6-5|TRBJ1-1|NA|NA
CASSYSGKNTEAFF
TGTGCCAGCAGTTACTCGGGTAAGAACACTGAAGCTTTCTTT
>TRBV2|TRBJ1-5|NA|NA
CASSPGRSNQPQHF
TGTGCCAGCAGTCCAGGGAGAAGCAATCAGCCCCAGCATTTT
>TRBV15|TRBJ2-1|NA|TRBD2
CATSRTSGKPRSYNEQFF
TGTGCCACCAGCAGGACTAGCGGGAAGCCTCGCTCCTACAATGAGCAGTTCTTC
>TRBV5-8|TRBJ2-3|NA|NA
CASSSGSSTDTQYF
TGTGCCAGCAGCTCCGGATCTAGCACAGATACGCAGTATTTT
>TRBV5-1|TRBJ2-7|NA|TRBD1
CASSLRDRGLGEQYF
TGCGCCAGCAGCTTAAGGGACAGGGGGCTTGGCGAGCAGTACTTC
>TRBV19|TRBJ1-1|NA|TRBD1
CASKPPGQGNTEAFF
TGTGCCAGTAAGCCTCCGGGACAGGGGAACACTGAAGCTTTCTTT
>TRBV5-1|TRBJ2-2|NA|NA
CASSSEPQDSGELFF
TGCGCCAGCAGTTCCGAACCACAGGACTCCGGGGAGCTGTTTTTT
>TRBV5-1|TRBJ1-1|NA|NA
CASSFSPGNTEAFF
TGCGCCAGCAGCTTTTCACCAGGGAACACTGAAGCTTTCTTT
>TRBV25-1|TRBJ2-3|once|NA
CASSENRRGPHTDTQYF
TGTGCCAGCAGTGAAAATAGGCGGGGGCCCCACACAGATACGCAGTATTTT
>TRBV18|TRBJ1-1|NA|NA
CASSPLRGNTEAFF
TGTGCCAGCTCACCACTAAGGGGGAACACTGAAGCTTTCTTT
>TRBV9|TRBJ2-3|NA|NA
CASSTRRTNTDTQYF
TGTGCCAGCAGCACCCGACGGACTAACACAGATACGCAGTATTTT
>TRBV6-5|TRBJ1-4|NA|NA
CASSYYPGESEKLFF
TGTGCCAGCAGTTACTATCCTGGAGAAAGTGAAAAACTGTTTTTT
>TRBV10-3|TRBJ2-7|NA|TRBD1
CAISEPDRVYEQYF
TGTGCCATCAGTGAGCCGGACAGGGTGTACGAGCAGTACTTC
>TRBV10-3|TRBJ2-7|few|NA
CAIGWTPAGEQYF
TGTGCCATCGGCTGGACTCCCGCCGGAGAGCAGTACTTC
>TRBV27|TRBJ2-6|NA|NA
CASSLVGSGANVLTF
TGTGCCAGCAGTCTGGTGGGGTCTGGGGCCAACGTCCTGACTTTC
>TRBV14|TRBJ1-1|NA|NA
CASSQVAGGNTEAFF
TGTGCCAGCAGCCAAGTGGCGGGCGGGAACACTGAAGCTTTCTTT
>TRBV7-9|TRBJ1-1|NA|NA
CASSYGLLNTEAFF
TGTGCCAGCAGCTACGGACTTTTGAACACTGAAGCTTTCTTT
>TRBV3-1/TRBV3-2|TRBJ1-2|NA|TRBD1
CASSRTGYGYTF
TGTGCCAGCAGCCGGACAGGGTATGGCTACACCTTC
>TRBV28|TRBJ1-6|once|NA
CASSLPGAQGWKDNDSPLHF
TGTGCCAGCAGTTTACCCGGGGCCCAGGGCTGGAAGGACAATGATTCACCCCTCCACTTT
>TRBV28|TRBJ2-1|NA|NA
CATLQNPGPQFF
TGTGCCACCCTTCAAAATCCGGGTCCGCAGTTCTTC
>TRBV5-6|TRBJ1-1|NA|NA
CASSFLEIKSGTEAFF
TGTGCCAGCAGCTTCCTAGAGATCAAATCGGGCACTGAAGCTTTCTTT
>TRBV12-3/TRBV12-4|TRBJ1-5|once|NA
CASRAGDYQPQHF
TGTGCCAGCAGAGCAGGGGATTATCAGCCCCAGCATTTT
>TRBV12-3/TRBV12-4|TRBJ1-1|NA|NA
CASSYRVNTEAFF
TGTGCCAGCAGCTACAGGGTGAACACTGAAGCTTTCTTT
>TRBV4-2|TRBJ1-2|NA|NA
CASSQPDGGIYGYTF
TGTGCCAGCAGCCAACCGGATGGGGGTATCTATGGCTACACCTTC
>TRBV7-2|TRBJ2-3|NA|NA
CASSLRGDTDTQYF
TGTGCCAGCAGCTTAAGGGGAGACACAGATACGCAGTATTTT
>TRBV7-2|TRBJ1-3|NA|NA
CASRQKTGSGNTIYF
TGTGCCAGCAGGCAAAAGACAGGCTCTGGAAACACCATATATTTT
>TRBV5-4|TRBJ1-1|NA|TRBD1
CATSDRARDTEAFF
TGTGCCACCTCGGACAGGGCGAGGGACACTGAAGCTTTCTTT
>TRBV28|TRBJ1-6|NA|NA
CASSSPASSYNSPLHF
TGTGCCAGCAGCTCGCCGGCCAGCTCCTATAATTCACCCCTCCACTTT
>TRBV7-2|TRBJ1-1|NA|NA
CASSRSRNTEAFF
TGTGCCAGCAGCCGTTCGAGAAACACTGAAGCTTTCTTT
>TRBV24-1|TRBJ2-1|NA|NA
CATSDLNYSGNEQFF
TGTGCCACCAGTGATTTGAACTATAGCGGAAATGAGCAGTTCTTC
>TRBV5-1|TRBJ2-7|NA|NA
CASSWQGPMASYEQYF
TGCGCCAGCAGCTGGCAGGGGCCTATGGCGTCCTACGAGCAGTACTTC
>TRBV18|TRBJ2-7|NA|NA
CASSPLGTSYEQYF
TGTGCCAGCTCACCGTTAGGCACCTCCTACGAGCAGTACTTC
>TRBV29-1|TRBJ1-1|NA|NA
CSVVESGLNTEAFF
TGCAGCGTTGTAGAGTCAGGACTGAACACTGAAGCTTTCTTT
>TRBV27|TRBJ2-7|NA|TRBD1
CASSSVMRQGRSYEQYF
TGTGCCAGCAGTTCCGTGATGCGACAGGGGCGGTCCTACGAGCAGTACTTC
>TRBV19|TRBJ2-3|NA|TRBD2
CASSIGLAGEGDTQYF
TGTGCCAGTAGTATAGGACTAGCGGGAGAAGGAGATACGCAGTATTTT